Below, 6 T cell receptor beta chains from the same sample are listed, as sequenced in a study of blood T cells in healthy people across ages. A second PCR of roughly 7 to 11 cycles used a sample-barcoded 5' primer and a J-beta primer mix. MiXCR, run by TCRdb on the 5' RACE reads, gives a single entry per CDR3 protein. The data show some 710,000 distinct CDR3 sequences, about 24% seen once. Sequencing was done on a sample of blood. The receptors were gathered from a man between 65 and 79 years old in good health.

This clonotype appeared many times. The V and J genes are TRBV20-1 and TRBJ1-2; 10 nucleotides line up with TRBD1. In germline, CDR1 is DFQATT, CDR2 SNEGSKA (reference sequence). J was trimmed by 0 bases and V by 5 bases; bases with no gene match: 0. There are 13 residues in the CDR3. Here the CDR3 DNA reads TGCAGTGCTGGACAGGGGGCTAACTATGGCTACACCTTC. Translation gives CSAGQGANYGYTF.

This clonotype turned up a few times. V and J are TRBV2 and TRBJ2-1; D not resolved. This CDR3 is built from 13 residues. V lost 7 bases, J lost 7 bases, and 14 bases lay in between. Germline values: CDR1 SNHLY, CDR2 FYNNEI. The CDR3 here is CASMQAHRNEQFF. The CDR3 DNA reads TGTGCCAGCATGCAGGCCCACCGTAATGAGCAGTTCTTC.

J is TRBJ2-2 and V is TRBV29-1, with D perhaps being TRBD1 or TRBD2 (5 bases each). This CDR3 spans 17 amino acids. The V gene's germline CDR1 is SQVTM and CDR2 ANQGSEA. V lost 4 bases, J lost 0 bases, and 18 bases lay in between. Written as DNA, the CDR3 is TGCAGCGTTGTGGCATCGGGGCAGTTTGCGAACACCGGGGAGCTGTTTTTT. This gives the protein CSVVASGQFANTGELFF.

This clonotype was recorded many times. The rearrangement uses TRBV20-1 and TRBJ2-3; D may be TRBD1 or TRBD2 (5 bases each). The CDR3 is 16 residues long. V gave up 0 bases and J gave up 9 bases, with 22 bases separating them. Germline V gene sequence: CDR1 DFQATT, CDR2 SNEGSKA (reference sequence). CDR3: CSARDGASGPGRTQYF. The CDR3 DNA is TGCAGTGCTAGAGATGGGGCCAGCGGTCCAGGTAGGACGCAGTATTTT.

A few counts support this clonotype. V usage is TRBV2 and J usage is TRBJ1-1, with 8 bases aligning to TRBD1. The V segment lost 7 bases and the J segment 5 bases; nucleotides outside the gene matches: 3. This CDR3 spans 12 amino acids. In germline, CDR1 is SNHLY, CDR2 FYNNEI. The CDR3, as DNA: TGTGCCAGCAAGGACAGGGATACTGAAGCTTTCTTT. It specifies CASKDRDTEAFF. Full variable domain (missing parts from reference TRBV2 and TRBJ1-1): EPEVTQTPSHQVTQMGQEVILRCVPISNHLYFYWYRQILGQKVEFLVSFYNNEISEKSEIFDDQFSVERPDGSNFTLKIRSTKLEDSAMYFCASKDRDTEAFFGQGTRLTVV.

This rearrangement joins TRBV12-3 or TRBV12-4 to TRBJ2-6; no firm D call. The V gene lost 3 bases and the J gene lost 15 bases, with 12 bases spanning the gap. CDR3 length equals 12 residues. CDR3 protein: CASSLARRSLTF. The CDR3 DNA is TGTGCCAGCAGTTTGGCAAGACGAAGCCTGACTTTC.